This TCR beta chain was sequenced in a study of blood T cells in healthy people across ages. Per the germline V gene, CDR1 is KGHSH and CDR2 is LQKENI. The CDR3 runs 14 residues. The V end was cut by 6 bases, the J end by 7 bases, with 18 bases between. With a J-beta primer mix and a sample-barcoded 5' primer, a second PCR ran roughly 6 to 11 cycles. MiXCR, run by TCRdb on the 5' RACE reads, gives a single entry per CDR3 protein. The sample includes nearly 800,000 distinct CDR3 sequences, around 25% seen only once; the top ten take around 3.6%. These data were likewise used in another study, on T cells of mothers and their children.

The chain recombines TRBV18 with TRBJ1-2; possible D gene TRBD1, 5 bases. The specimen was blood. This clonotype was sampled from a boy younger than 18 in good health. CDR3 coding DNA: TGTGCCAGCTCGGGATTGCAGGGAAGGAGTGGCTACACCTTC. It codes for CASSGLQGRSGYTF.